The clone carrying this T cell receptor beta chain has ten or more counts. The antigen remains unidentified. These data come from a study of T cells after posttransplantation cyclophosphamide. Cyclophosphamide on days +3 and +4 followed busulfan-fludarabine conditioning and a marrow graft. General study results and limits: Tissue-infiltrating T cells from skin or gut overlapped little with blood T cells. Recipient CMV seropositivity and CMV reactivation strongly tracked TRB clonality.

V shed 5 bases, J shed 6 bases, and the junction held 5 bases outside the gene matches. This CDR3 spans 13 amino acids. The germline V gene encodes CDR1 SGHTA and CDR2 FQGNSA. Generated by immunoSEQ multiplex PCR, the TCRdb table keeps only in-frame clones and is missing some. The data show some 16,000 clones, none appearing only once, with around 0.56% held by the ten largest. The origin of this receptor is a female patient in her 30s who received an allogeneic stem cell transplant from a related donor, was CMV-positive, and had no GVHD. Some of the T cells might come from the graft donor. The chain employs TRBV7-2 and TRBJ1-2; the match to TRBD1 covers 8 bases. Sequences were derived from PBMCs, sampled after allogeneic stem cell transplant with posttransplant cyclophosphamide. The CDR3 protein is CASSRPDRDGYTF. The CDR3 DNA is TGTGCCAGCAGCCGACCGGACAGGGATGGCTACACCTTC.